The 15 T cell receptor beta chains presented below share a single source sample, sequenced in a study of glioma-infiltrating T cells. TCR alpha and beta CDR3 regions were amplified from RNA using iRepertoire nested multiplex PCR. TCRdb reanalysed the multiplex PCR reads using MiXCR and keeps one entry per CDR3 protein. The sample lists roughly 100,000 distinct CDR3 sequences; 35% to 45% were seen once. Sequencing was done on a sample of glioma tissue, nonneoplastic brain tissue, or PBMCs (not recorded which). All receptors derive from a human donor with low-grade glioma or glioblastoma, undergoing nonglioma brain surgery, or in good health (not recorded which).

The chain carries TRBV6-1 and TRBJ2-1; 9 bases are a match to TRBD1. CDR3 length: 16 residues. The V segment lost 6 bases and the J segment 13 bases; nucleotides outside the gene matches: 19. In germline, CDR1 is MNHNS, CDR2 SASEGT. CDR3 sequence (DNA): TGTGCCAGCAGGGCAGGACAGGGGATAACGAGTGAGACCCAGTTCTTC. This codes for CASRAGQGITSETQFF.

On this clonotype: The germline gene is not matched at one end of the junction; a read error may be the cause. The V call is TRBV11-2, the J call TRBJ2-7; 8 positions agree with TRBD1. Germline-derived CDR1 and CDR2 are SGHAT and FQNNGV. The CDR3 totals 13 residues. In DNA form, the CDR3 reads TGTGCCAGCATCTTAGCACCAGGGGGCGATCAGTACTTC. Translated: CASILAPGGDQYF.

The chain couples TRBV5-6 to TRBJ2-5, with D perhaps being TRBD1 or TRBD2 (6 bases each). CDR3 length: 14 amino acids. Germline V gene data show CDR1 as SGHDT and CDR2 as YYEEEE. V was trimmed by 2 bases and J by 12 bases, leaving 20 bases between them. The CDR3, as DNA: TGTGCCAGCAGCTTAACGAGGTCTTGGGGGGCCAAGTACTTC. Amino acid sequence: CASSLTRSWGAKYF.

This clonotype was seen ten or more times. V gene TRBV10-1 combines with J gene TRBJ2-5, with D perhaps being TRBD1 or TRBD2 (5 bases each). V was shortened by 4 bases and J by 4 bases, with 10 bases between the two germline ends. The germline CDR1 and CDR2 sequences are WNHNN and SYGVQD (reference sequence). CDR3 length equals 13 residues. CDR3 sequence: CASSVRGTETQYF. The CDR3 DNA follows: TGCGCCAGCAGTGTAAGAGGGACAGAGACCCAGTACTTC.

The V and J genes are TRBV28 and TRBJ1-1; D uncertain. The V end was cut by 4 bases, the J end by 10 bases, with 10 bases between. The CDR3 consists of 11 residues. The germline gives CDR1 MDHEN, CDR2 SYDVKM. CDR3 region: CASSSQPRAFF. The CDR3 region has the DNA TGTGCCAGCAGTTCCCAACCGAGAGCTTTCTTT.

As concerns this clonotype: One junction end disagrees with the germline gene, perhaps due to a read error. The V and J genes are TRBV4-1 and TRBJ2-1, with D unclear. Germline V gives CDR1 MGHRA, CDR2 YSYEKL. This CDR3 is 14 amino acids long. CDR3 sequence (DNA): TGCGCCATCAGCCAATATTTAGTATACAATGAGCAGTTCTTC. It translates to CAISQYLVYNEQFF.

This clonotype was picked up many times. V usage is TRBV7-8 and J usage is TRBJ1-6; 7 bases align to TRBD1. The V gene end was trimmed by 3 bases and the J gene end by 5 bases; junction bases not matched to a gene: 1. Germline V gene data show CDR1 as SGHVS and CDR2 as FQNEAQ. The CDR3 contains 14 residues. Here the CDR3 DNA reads TGTGCCAGCAGCTTCGGGACAGATAATTCACCCCTCCACTTT. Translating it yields CASSFGTDNSPLHF.

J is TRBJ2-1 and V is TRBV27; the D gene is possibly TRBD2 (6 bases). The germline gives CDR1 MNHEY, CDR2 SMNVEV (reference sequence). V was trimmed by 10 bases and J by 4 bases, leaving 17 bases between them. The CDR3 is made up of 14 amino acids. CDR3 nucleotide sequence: TGTGCCACAGGTCAAGAGGGAGGATACAATGAGCAGTTCTTC. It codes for CATGQEGGYNEQFF.

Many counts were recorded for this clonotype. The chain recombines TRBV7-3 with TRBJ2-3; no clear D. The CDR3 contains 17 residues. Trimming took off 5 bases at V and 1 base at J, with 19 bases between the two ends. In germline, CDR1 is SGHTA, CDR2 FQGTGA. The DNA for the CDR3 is TGTGCCAGCAGCCCAAATGGATTCGGTTTGGGCACAGATACGCAGTATTTT. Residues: CASSPNGFGLGTDTQYF.

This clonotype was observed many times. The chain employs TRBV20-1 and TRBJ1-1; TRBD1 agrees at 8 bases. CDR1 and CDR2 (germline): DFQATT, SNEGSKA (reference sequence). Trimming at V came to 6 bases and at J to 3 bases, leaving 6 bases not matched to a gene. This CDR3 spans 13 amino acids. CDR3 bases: TGCAGTGCCCCTGGACAGGGAGACACTGAAGCTTTCTTT. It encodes CSAPGQGDTEAFF.

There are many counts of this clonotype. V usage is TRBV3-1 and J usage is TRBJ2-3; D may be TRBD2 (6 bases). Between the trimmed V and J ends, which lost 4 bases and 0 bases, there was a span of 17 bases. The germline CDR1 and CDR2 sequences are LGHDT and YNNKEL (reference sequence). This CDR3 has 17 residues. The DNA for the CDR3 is TGTGCCAGCAGCCTCTTGGGAGGACTGGAAAGCACAGATACGCAGTATTTT. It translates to CASSLLGGLESTDTQYF.

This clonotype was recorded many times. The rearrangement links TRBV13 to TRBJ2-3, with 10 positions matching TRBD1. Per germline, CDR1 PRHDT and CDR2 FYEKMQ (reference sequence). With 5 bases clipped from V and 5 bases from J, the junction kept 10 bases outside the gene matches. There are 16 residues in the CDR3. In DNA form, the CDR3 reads TGTGCCAGCAGCCTCCGGGACAGGGGATATCAAGATACGCAGTATTTT. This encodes CASSLRDRGYQDTQYF.

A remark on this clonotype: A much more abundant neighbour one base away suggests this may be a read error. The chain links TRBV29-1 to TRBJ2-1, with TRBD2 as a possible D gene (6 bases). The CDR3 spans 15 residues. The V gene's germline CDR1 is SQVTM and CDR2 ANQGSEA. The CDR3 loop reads CSVIPGLIGYNGQFF. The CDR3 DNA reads TGCAGCGTTATCCCGGGACTCATAGGCTACAATGGGCAGTTCTTC.

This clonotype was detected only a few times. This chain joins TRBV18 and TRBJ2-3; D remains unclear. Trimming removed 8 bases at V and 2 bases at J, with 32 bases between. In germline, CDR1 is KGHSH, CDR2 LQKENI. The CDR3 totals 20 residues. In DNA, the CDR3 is TGTGCCAGCAGTGACCCGACGAGGACCCGAAGACGAACCGACACAGATACGCAGTATTTT. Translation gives CASSDPTRTRRRTDTDTQYF.

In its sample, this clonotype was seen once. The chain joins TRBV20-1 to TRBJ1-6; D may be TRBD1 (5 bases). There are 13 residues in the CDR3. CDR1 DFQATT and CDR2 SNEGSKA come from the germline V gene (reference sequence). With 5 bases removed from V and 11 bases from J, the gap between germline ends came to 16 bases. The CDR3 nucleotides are TGCAGTGCTTGGACACGGACCAATCCACCCCTCCACTTT. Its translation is CSAWTRTNPPLHF.